One and the same sample provided the 20 T cell receptor beta chains below, sequenced in a study of OX40 agonist ivuxolimab in advanced cancers. Profiled with immunoSEQ multiplex PCR; TCRdb holds only in-frame clones, not every one. The repertoire includes some 49,000 clones, about 82% of them detected once, and 3.9% sits in the top ten. The source was CD4+ or CD8+ T cells sorted from blood, collected in a trial of the OX40 agonist ivuxolimab. All receptors come from an adult with an advanced solid tumor such as melanoma, head and neck, liver or kidney cancer.

CDR3 region: CASSSQGPPADTQYF. For the CDR3, the DNA is TGCGCCAGCAGCTCCCAGGGGCCCCCGGCAGATACGCAGTATTTT. J is TRBJ2-3 and V is TRBV5-1; a possible D gene is TRBD1 (6 bases). The CDR3 has 15 amino acids. CDR1 is SGHRS, CDR2 YFSETQ, per germline. Trimming took 3 bases from V and 4 from J, leaving 15 bases between them.

The chain carries TRBV11-2 and TRBJ2-3, with 8 bases aligning to TRBD1. V dropped 6 bases and J dropped 4; count of bases not matched to a gene: 9. Germline V gene sequence: CDR1 SGHAT, CDR2 FQNNGV. The CDR3 is 15 amino acids. As DNA, the CDR3 is TGTGCCAGCAGTAGAAGAGGACAGGGATCAGATACGCAGTATTTT. Translation: CASSRRGQGSDTQYF.

The chain uses TRBV11-1 and TRBJ2-3; possible D gene TRBD1, 5 bases. In germline, CDR1 is SGHAT, CDR2 FQDESV (reference sequence). The CDR3 is 14 amino acids. Trimming took 5 bases from V and 0 from J, leaving 9 bases between them. The CDR3 spells CASSTRVSTDTQYF. The CDR3 nucleotides are TGTGCCAGCAGCACCAGGGTTAGCACAGATACGCAGTATTTT.

The V gene is TRBV18, the J gene TRBJ1-1; no reliable D call. CDR3 size: 12 residues. Trimming pared 3 bases from V and 4 bases from J, leaving 6 bases between. Germline-derived CDR1 and CDR2 are KGHSH and LQKENI. The CDR3 loop is CASSPWGTEAFF. In nucleotides, the CDR3 is TGTGCCAGCTCACCCTGGGGCACTGAAGCTTTCTTT.

This chain uses TRBV7-3 with TRBJ2-1; D gene ambiguous. The CDR3 is 14 residues long. Trimming took 6 bases from V and 2 from J, leaving 11 bases between them. Germline CDR1 is SGHTA and CDR2 is FQGTGA. The CDR3 loop is CASSSQPTYNEQFF. CDR3 DNA sequence: TGTGCCAGCAGTTCCCAGCCCACCTACAATGAGCAGTTCTTC.

This clone has more than one count but fewer than ten. V gene TRBV30 combines with J gene TRBJ2-7; weak D call: TRBD1 (5 bases). V lost 3 bases and J lost 7, with 10 bases in between. This CDR3 is 11 amino acids long. Germline V gene data show CDR1 as GTSNPN and CDR2 as SVGIG (reference sequence). The CDR3 sequence is CAWSRVGEQYF. CDR3 nucleotide sequence: TGTGCCTGGAGCAGGGTTGGGGAGCAGTACTTC.

This clone occurred once. The chain joins TRBV6-1 to TRBJ1-3; the D is unclear. The V and J ends lost 1 base and 8 bases respectively, with 6 bases between them. The germline gives CDR1 MNHNS, CDR2 SASEGT. CDR3 length: 12 amino acids. CDR3 residues: CASSEGPDTIYF. CDR3 in DNA: TGTGCCAGCAGTGAAGGGCCCGACACCATATATTTT.

The V gene is TRBV21-1, the J gene TRBJ1-5; no check of the table's D call, TRBD1, against the DNA was made. TRBV21-1 is recorded as a pseudogene. This CDR3 comprises 16 residues. The CDR3 bases are TGTGCCAGCAGCAATGGACAGGGGGCTTCAAATCAGCCCCAGCATTTT. Translation: CASSNGQGASNQPQHF.

The V gene is TRBV19, the J gene TRBJ2-4; TRBD1 or TRBD2 may be the D gene (6 bases each). CDR1 and CDR2 (germline): LNHDA, SQIVND (reference sequence). The CDR3 covers 16 residues. V gave up 7 bases and J gave up 5 bases, with 21 bases separating them. The CDR3 coding sequence is TGTGCCAGTACCACGGTGGGGGGCACGGATGAAAACATTCAGTACTTC. Amino acid sequence: CASTTVGGTDENIQYF.

The CDR3 bases are TGTGCCAGCAAGAGGGACTCCTACAATGAGCAGTTCTTC. It encodes CASKRDSYNEQFF. This chain connects TRBV6-5 to TRBJ2-1; a weak D match, TRBD2 (5 bases). Germline loops: CDR1 MNHEY, CDR2 SVGAGI. The V and J ends lost 7 bases and 0 bases respectively, with 7 bases between them. CDR3 length equals 13 residues.

This chain uses TRBV7-2 with TRBJ2-7; D perhaps matches TRBD2 (5 bases). Deletions cut 5 bases from V and 3 bases from J, with 17 bases between. This CDR3 region has 15 residues. Germline V gene data show CDR1 as SGHTA and CDR2 as FQGNSA. DNA for the CDR3: TGTGCCAGCAGCACAACCGGATTTAGCGACTACGAGCAGTACTTC. As protein: CASSTTGFSDYEQYF.

The V call is TRBV5-6, the J call TRBJ1-5; tentatively, D is TRBD1 (6 bases). This CDR3 region has 15 residues. Per germline, CDR1 SGHDT and CDR2 YYEEEE. The V gene lost 4 bases and the J gene lost 1 base, with 12 bases spanning the gap. Written as DNA, the CDR3 is TGTGCCAGCAGCCTGGGACAACTCAGCAATCAGCCCCAGCATTTT. This gives the protein CASSLGQLSNQPQHF.

This clone appeared a single time. This chain uses TRBV9 with TRBJ2-5; 8 nucleotides align to TRBD1. Trimming took 3 bases from V and 5 from J; bases not matched to a gene: 12. The CDR3 loop spans 16 amino acids. CDR1 and CDR2 from the germline V gene are SGDLS and YYNGEE. The CDR3 spells CASSAAGQGGSETQYF. Here the CDR3 DNA reads TGTGCCAGCAGCGCTGCCGGACAGGGAGGATCTGAGACCCAGTACTTC.

The chain links TRBV7-2 to TRBJ2-2; TRBD2 might be the D (6 bases). The CDR3 sequence is 15 residues long. Looked up from germline, CDR1 is SGHTA and CDR2 is FQGNSA. V was shortened by 1 base and J by 1 base, with 7 bases between the two germline ends. The CDR3 region has the DNA TGTGCCAGCAGCTTAGTGGGAGGGAACACCGGGGAGCTGTTTTTT. It specifies CASSLVGGNTGELFF.

The chain couples TRBV10-3 to TRBJ2-7; 9 bases align to TRBD2. Germline-derived CDR1 and CDR2 are ENHRY and SYGVKD. CDR3 length: 12 amino acids. As DNA, the CDR3 is TGTGCGAAAAAGCGGGGGGCCTACGAGCAGTACTTC. Its protein is CAKKRGAYEQYF.

V and J are TRBV15 and TRBJ1-5, with TRBD1 matching 9 bases. Germline-derived CDR1 and CDR2 are LNHNV and YYDKDF (reference sequence). V was pared by 0 bases and J by 5 bases, with 5 bases of the junction left unmatched. The length of the CDR3 is 16 residues. CDR3 DNA: TGTGCCACCAGCAGAGATCAGGACAGGGGCTATCAGCCCCAGCATTTT. It codes for CATSRDQDRGYQPQHF.

In nucleotides, the CDR3 is TGTGCCAGCAGCTTAGGGGGCACCGGGGAGCTGTTTTTT. It is translated as CASSLGGTGELFF. The chain has TRBV7-9 and TRBJ2-2; unclear D gene. This CDR3 has 13 amino acids. The germline gives CDR1 SEHNR, CDR2 FQNEAQ (reference sequence). Trimming cost V 1 base and J 4 bases, with 4 bases left between them. Looking up the rest from reference TRBV7-9 and TRBJ2-2 gives the full variable domain: DTGVSQNPRHKITKRGQNVTFRCDPISEHNRLYWYRQTLGQGPEFLTYFQNEAQLEKSRLLSDRFSAERPKGSFSTLEIQRTEQGDSAMYLCASSLGGTGELFFGEGSRLTVL.

J is TRBJ2-5 and V is TRBV27, with D maybe TRBD1 (5 bases). Trimming removed 0 bases from V and 4 bases from J, with 15 bases in between. This CDR3 is built from 16 residues. Looked up from germline, CDR1 is MNHEY and CDR2 is SMNVEV (reference sequence). The CDR3 DNA reads TGTGCCAGCAGTTTATCGTTCTGGGGCCGGGTAGAGACCCAGTACTTC. It codes for CASSLSFWGRVETQYF.

The genes are TRBV5-1 and TRBJ1-4; D is ambiguous. CDR3 size: 13 residues. The V end lost 5 bases, the J end lost 0 bases, and 5 bases lay between the germline ends. The germline V gene has CDR1 SGHRS and CDR2 YFSETQ. CDR3 nucleotides: TGCGCCAGCAGAGTCGCAACTAATGAAAAACTGTTTTTT. Translation: CASRVATNEKLFF. Filled out from reference TRBV5-1 and TRBJ1-4, the complete variable domain reads KAGVTQTPRYLIKTRGQQVTLSCSPISGHRSVSWYQQTPGQGLQFLFEYFSETQRNKGNFPGRFSGRQFSNSRSEMNVSTLELGDSALYLCASRVATNEKLFFGSGTQLSVL.

The CDR3 here is CASSLDSGGPLTYNEQFF. The CDR3 DNA reads TGTGCCAGCAGTTTAGATAGCGGGGGTCCCCTAACCTACAATGAGCAGTTCTTC. The chain has TRBV28 and TRBJ2-1; 9 positions agree with TRBD2. The V gene's germline CDR1 is MDHEN and CDR2 SYDVKM. V lost 2 bases and J lost 2; bases outside the gene matches: 10. There are 18 residues in the CDR3.